Presented here are 30 T cell receptor beta chains from one specimen sequenced in a study of cytomegalovirus exposure and HLA in healthy donors (dated by TCRdb to about 2017). Library preparation was by the immunoSEQ multiplex PCR assay. For the multiplex PCR, a mixture combining 60 forward primers for TCR Vbeta segments and 13 reverse primers for TCR Jbeta segments was used. TCRdb retrieved this table from immuneACCESS and kept in-frame rearrangements only. Not all clones are present; in checked studies, unresolved V genes account for under half, and no reason is known for the remainder. Across this sample there are 120,000 or so clones, with over 70% seen only once. The ten most abundant clones make up approximately 3.9% of the sample. The sequenced sample consisted of PBMCs. Every receptor here comes from a middle-aged man in good health and CMV-seropositive.

This chain uses TRBV19 with TRBJ2-5; 15 nucleotides agree with TRBD2. With V trimmed by 4 bases and J by 1 base, 4 bases remained unmatched. The CDR3 is made up of 17 amino acids. CDR1 and CDR2 from the germline V gene are LNHDA and SQIVND (reference sequence). CDR3 in amino acids: CASSKGLAGGLQETQYF. The CDR3 region has the DNA TGTGCCAGTAGTAAAGGACTAGCGGGAGGGCTCCAAGAGACCCAGTACTTC.

V and J are TRBV18 and TRBJ1-5; TRBD1 aligns across 7 bases. Per germline, CDR1 KGHSH and CDR2 LQKENI. CDR3 length: 17 residues. V gave up 3 bases and J gave up 0 bases; unmatched junction bases: 8. Here the CDR3 reads CASSPLMGQYSNQPQHF. CDR3 DNA: TGTGCCAGCTCACCCCTAATGGGACAGTATAGCAATCAGCCCCAGCATTTT.

This clone was detected only a few times. The rearrangement links TRBV6-5 to TRBJ2-7, with D possibly being TRBD1 (6 bases). The length of the CDR3 is 14 residues. The V and J ends lost 5 bases and 0 bases respectively, with 11 bases between them. The V gene's germline CDR1 is MNHEY and CDR2 SVGAGI. CDR3 in DNA: TGTGCCAGCAGTCGCTTGGACAGCTCCTACGAGCAGTACTTC. This translates into CASSRLDSSYEQYF.

This clone was counted a single time. The chain uses TRBV28 and TRBJ2-1; 13 bases line up with TRBD2. The CDR3 has 15 residues. Trimming at V came to 3 bases and at J to 8 bases, leaving 4 bases not matched to a gene. Germline CDR1 is MDHEN and CDR2 is SYDVKM. Written as DNA, the CDR3 is TGTGCCAGCAGTTTCGGGACTAGCGGGAAGGATGAGCAGTTCTTC. Translation gives CASSFGTSGKDEQFF.

The V gene is TRBV5-1, the J gene TRBJ1-1; 7 bases are a match to TRBD1. Looked up from germline, CDR1 is SGHRS and CDR2 is YFSETQ. There are 14 residues in the CDR3. Losses at the gene ends were 6 bases for V and 0 bases for J; bases not matched to a gene: 5. CDR3 region: CASTSTGLNTEAFF. CDR3 coding DNA: TGCGCCAGCACTTCGACAGGGCTGAACACTGAAGCTTTCTTT.

The V gene is TRBV2, the J gene TRBJ1-2; D is perhaps TRBD1 (6 bases). CDR1 SNHLY and CDR2 FYNNEI come from the germline V gene. V was shortened by 2 bases and J by 4 bases, with 11 bases between the two germline ends. The CDR3 runs to 14 residues. CDR3 residues: CASSELRDIYGYTF. CDR3 DNA sequence: TGTGCCAGCAGTGAACTACGGGACATCTATGGCTACACCTTC. Based on the CDR3 plus reference TRBV2 and TRBJ1-2, the full variable domain is EPEVTQTPSHQVTQMGQEVILRCVPISNHLYFYWYRQILGQKVEFLVSFYNNEISEKSEIFDDQFSVERPDGSNFTLKIRSTKLEDSAMYFCASSELRDIYGYTFGSGTRLTVV.

The chain carries TRBV6-1 and TRBJ2-7, with 8 bases aligning to TRBD2. Germline V gene sequence: CDR1 MNHNS, CDR2 SASEGT. The CDR3 spans 13 residues. Losses at the gene ends were 6 bases for V and 2 bases for J; bases not matched to a gene: 3. The CDR3 DNA follows: TGTGCCAGCAGGCTAGCGGGCCCCTACGAGCAGTACTTC. Protein sequence: CASRLAGPYEQYF.

This chain connects TRBV12-5 to TRBJ1-1; TRBD1 is a possible D gene (6 bases). Germline CDR1 LGHNT, CDR2 FRNRAP. The CDR3 is 14 amino acids. Trimming cost V 1 base and J 1 base, with 7 bases left between them. CDR3: CASGLAQGNTEAFF. The CDR3 DNA reads as TGTGCTAGTGGTTTGGCACAGGGGAACACTGAAGCTTTCTTT.

This rearrangement joins TRBV28 to TRBJ2-5, with D unclear. The CDR3 is made up of 11 amino acids. V was shortened by 8 bases and J by 4 bases, with 8 bases between the two germline ends. Germline values: CDR1 MDHEN, CDR2 SYDVKM. The CDR3 loop is CASARGETQYF. DNA for the CDR3: TGTGCCAGCGCCCGAGGAGAGACCCAGTACTTC.

V usage is TRBV6-5 and J usage is TRBJ2-7; the match to TRBD1 covers 9 bases. The junction had 6 bases not matched to a gene; V was cut back by 0 bases and J by 6 bases. CDR3 size: 15 residues. Looked up from germline, CDR1 is MNHEY and CDR2 is SVGAGI. The CDR3 DNA sequence: TGTGCCAGCAGTTACTCAAGGGACAGGGCGGCCGAGCAGTACTTC. Translated, it gives CASSYSRDRAAEQYF.

The gene calls are TRBV11-3 and TRBJ2-3, with D perhaps TRBD2 (6 bases). The CDR3 has 12 residues. CDR1 and CDR2 (germline): SGHNT, YENEEA. The V gene lost 5 bases and the J gene lost 10 bases, with 13 bases spanning the gap. CDR3 DNA: TGTGCCAGCAGCAAAAGAGGGGAGGCGCAGTATTTT. This codes for CASSKRGEAQYF.

CDR3 region: CASRGQGRYSNQPQHF. Here the CDR3 DNA reads TGTGCCAGCAGAGGACAGGGACGTTATAGCAATCAGCCCCAGCATTTT. The gene calls are TRBV27 and TRBJ1-5; TRBD1 agrees at 8 bases. This CDR3 comprises 16 residues. The junction had 7 bases not matched to a gene; V was cut back by 6 bases and J by 0 bases. CDR1 MNHEY and CDR2 SMNVEV come from the germline V gene (reference sequence).

CDR3 nucleotide sequence: TGTGCCAGCAGCCCCGGGACAGGGAGAGGCTACACCTTC. It yields the protein CASSPGTGRGYTF. This rearrangement joins TRBV2 to TRBJ1-2; 9 bases are shared with TRBD1. The CDR3 contains 13 residues. Germline CDR1 and CDR2: SNHLY and FYNNEI. The junction had 7 bases not matched to a gene; V was cut back by 6 bases and J by 8 bases.

The chain joins TRBV5-1 to TRBJ2-5, with TRBD1 as a possible D gene (5 bases). CDR1 and CDR2 (germline): SGHRS, YFSETQ. The CDR3 sequence is 14 residues long. With 3 bases removed from V and 4 bases from J, the gap between germline ends came to 13 bases. The CDR3 DNA sequence: TGCGCCAGCAGCTCCGCTGGACAAGTAGAGACCCAGTACTTC. This translates into CASSSAGQVETQYF. Complete variable domain (other parts from reference TRBV5-1 and TRBJ2-5): KAGVTQTPRYLIKTRGQQVTLSCSPISGHRSVSWYQQTPGQGLQFLFEYFSETQRNKGNFPGRFSGRQFSNSRSEMNVSTLELGDSALYLCASSSAGQVETQYFGPGTRLLVL.

This chain uses TRBV6-6 with TRBJ2-7; D is possibly TRBD1 (6 bases). V was shortened by 0 bases and J by 5 bases, with 8 bases between the two germline ends. Germline CDR1 reads MNHNY; CDR2 reads SVGAGI (reference sequence). CDR3 length equals 13 residues. The CDR3 DNA sequence: TGTGCCAGCAGTTACTCGCACAGGGACGAGCAGTACTTC. Its protein product is CASSYSHRDEQYF.

This chain connects TRBV11-3 to TRBJ2-1, with 8 positions matching TRBD2. V lost 4 bases, J lost 4 bases, and 6 bases stayed unmatched. Germline-derived CDR1 and CDR2 are SGHNT and YENEEA. CDR3 size: 15 residues. Here the CDR3 reads CASSSSGSAYNEQFF. The CDR3 DNA follows: TGTGCCAGCAGCTCCAGCGGGAGTGCTTACAATGAGCAGTTCTTC.

This clone was recorded only once. The rearrangement uses TRBV5-8 and TRBJ1-6, with D possibly TRBD1 on 5 matching bases. Germline values: CDR1 SGHTS, CDR2 YDEGEE. The CDR3 has 14 residues. Trimming took 8 bases from V and 8 from J, leaving 17 bases between them. CDR3 amino acids: CASLPAGVDSPLHF. The CDR3, as DNA: TGTGCCAGTCTACCCGCGGGGGTCGATTCACCCCTCCACTTT.

This clone was counted once. The V gene is TRBV6-5, the J gene TRBJ2-3; D is perhaps TRBD1 (7 bases). V was clipped by 5 bases and J by 3 bases, with 15 bases between them. This CDR3 has 15 amino acids. Germline CDR1 reads MNHEY; CDR2 reads SVGAGI. The CDR3 sequence: CASSPNRGGTDTQYF. Written as DNA, the CDR3 is TGTGCCAGCAGTCCAAACAGGGGAGGAACAGATACGCAGTATTTT.

There are a few counts of this clone. This rearrangement joins TRBV9 to TRBJ2-1, with D unclear. With 0 bases removed from V and 5 bases from J, the gap between germline ends came to 21 bases. This CDR3 has 18 residues. The germline gives CDR1 SGDLS, CDR2 YYNGEE. The CDR3 is CASSVAFSYETLNNEQFF. CDR3 bases: TGTGCCAGCAGCGTAGCTTTTTCGTATGAGACACTCAACAATGAGCAGTTCTTC.

V is TRBV19 and J is TRBJ2-1, with a possible D match to TRBD1 (6 bases). The V end was cut by 5 bases, the J end by 2 bases, with 13 bases between. This CDR3 comprises 15 residues. Germline V gene sequence: CDR1 LNHDA, CDR2 SQIVND (reference sequence). CDR3 residues: CASSLGAATYNEQFF. The CDR3 nucleotides read TGTGCCAGTAGTTTGGGGGCGGCTACCTACAATGAGCAGTTCTTC.

The chain recombines TRBV19 with TRBJ2-1; 7 positions agree with TRBD1. Per the germline V gene, CDR1 is LNHDA and CDR2 is SQIVND (reference sequence). Trimming took 8 bases from V and 4 from J; bases not matched to a gene: 2. This CDR3 has 12 amino acids. The CDR3 loop is CASGGQYNEQFF. CDR3 in DNA: TGTGCCAGTGGGGGACAGTACAATGAGCAGTTCTTC.

The gene calls are TRBV13 and TRBJ1-5; D ambiguous. V shed 5 bases and J shed 1 base, with 15 bases lying between them. Germline CDR1 is PRHDT and CDR2 is FYEKMQ (reference sequence). The CDR3 contains 16 residues. The CDR3 sequence is CASSHVWESSNQPQHF. CDR3 nucleotides: TGTGCCAGCAGCCACGTGTGGGAGTCGAGCAATCAGCCCCAGCATTTT.

The CDR3 nucleotides read TGCGCCAGCAGCCAAGAGGGGACAGGGGGGACCTATGGCTACACCTTC. Protein product: CASSQEGTGGTYGYTF. The chain links TRBV4-1 to TRBJ1-2, with TRBD1 matching over 11 bases. Germline lookup yields CDR1 MGHRA and CDR2 YSYEKL. This CDR3 has 16 amino acids. The J segment lost 4 bases and the V segment lost 0 bases, leaving 4 bases of the junction unmatched.

This rearrangement joins TRBV7-8 to TRBJ2-2, with D uncertain. Germline-derived CDR1 and CDR2 are SGHVS and FQNEAQ. V gave up 5 bases and J gave up 5 bases, with 18 bases separating them. CDR3 size: 16 residues. CDR3 bases: TGTGCCAGCAGCCACAGACGGTTTTCTTCGACCGGGGAGCTGTTTTTT. Encoded protein: CASSHRRFSSTGELFF.

With regard to this clone: Mismatch with germline at one junction end may stem from a read error. CDR3 nucleotide sequence: TGTGCTAGCAGCCCCGGGACAGGGGGCTGGGAGACCCAGTACTTC. Encoded protein: CASSPGTGGWETQYF. The chain couples TRBV7-7 to TRBJ2-5; the match to TRBD1 covers 12 bases. CDR1 is SSHAT and CDR2 is FNYEAQ in the germline V gene (reference sequence). The CDR3 covers 15 residues.

A few counts support this clone. The V and J genes are TRBV5-1 and TRBJ2-1; the D gene is possibly TRBD1 (5 bases). V shed 1 base and J shed 1 base, with 6 bases lying between them. Per germline, CDR1 SGHRS and CDR2 YFSETQ. This CDR3 is 14 amino acids long. CDR3 loop: CASSLTGSYNEQFF. CDR3 nucleotides: TGCGCCAGCAGCTTGACAGGTTCCTACAATGAGCAGTTCTTC.

This chain uses TRBV19 with TRBJ2-1; 9 bases map to TRBD2. Looked up from germline, CDR1 is LNHDA and CDR2 is SQIVND (reference sequence). J was trimmed by 9 bases and V by 3 bases; bases with no gene match: 12. The CDR3 sequence is 16 residues long. Here the CDR3 DNA reads TGTGCCAGTAGTATCCCCGGGCTAGCGGGAAGAGGTGAGCAGTTCTTC. This translates into CASSIPGLAGRGEQFF.

The chain is built from TRBV13 and TRBJ2-1; TRBD2 matches 9 bases. After removal of 3 bases from V and 3 bases from J, the junction contained 3 bases not matched to a gene. The length of the CDR3 is 15 residues. Germline CDR1 PRHDT, CDR2 FYEKMQ (reference sequence). The CDR3 coding sequence is TGTGCCAGCAGCTTTCCAGCGGGAGGCTACAATGAGCAGTTCTTC. Its protein product is CASSFPAGGYNEQFF.

The chain couples TRBV7-8 to TRBJ1-2; weak D call: TRBD1 (5 bases). Germline V gives CDR1 SGHVS, CDR2 FQNEAQ. This CDR3 comprises 13 residues. The V gene lost 0 bases and the J gene lost 7 bases, with 9 bases spanning the gap. Here the CDR3 DNA reads TGTGCCAGCAGCTTAGCCAGGGAGGGTGGCTACACCTTC. The encoded protein is CASSLAREGGYTF.

This clone was seen a handful of times. The V gene is TRBV11-2, the J gene TRBJ2-5; D is possibly TRBD1 (6 bases). Deletions cut 5 bases from V and 3 bases from J, with 16 bases between. The germline gives CDR1 SGHAT, CDR2 FQNNGV. The CDR3 is 15 residues long. CDR3 DNA sequence: TGTGCCAGCAGCCCCCCCCCTGGACAGAAAGAGACCCAGTACTTC. Its translation: CASSPPPGQKETQYF.